One sample yielded the 21 T cell receptor beta chains listed below, sequenced in a study of cytomegalovirus exposure and HLA in healthy donors. Using immunoSEQ multiplex PCR, the repertoire was profiled, and TCRdb retains in-frame clones only, with some absent. The table lists 150,000 to 200,000 clones, more than 80% of them singletons, with roughly 7% in the top ten. Sequenced input: PBMCs. These receptors originate from a man between 18 and 35 years old in good health and CMV-seropositive.

J is TRBJ2-7 and V is TRBV5-1, with 7 bases lining up with TRBD1. The CDR3 is 14 amino acids. V trimming: 1 base; J trimming: 3 bases; junction bases outside the gene matches: 4. Germline CDR1 is SGHRS and CDR2 is YFSETQ. The CDR3 coding sequence is TGCGCCAGCAGCTTGTATTGGACAGGCTACGAGCAGTACTTC. Protein product: CASSLYWTGYEQYF.

V is TRBV5-4 and J is TRBJ2-3; TRBD2 agrees at 10 bases. The junction had 4 bases not matched to a gene; V was cut back by 6 bases and J by 0 bases. CDR1 is SGHNT, CDR2 YYREEE, per germline (reference sequence). The CDR3 sequence is 15 residues long. CDR3 protein: CASTPSGSSTDTQYF. Written as DNA, the CDR3 is TGTGCCAGCACACCTAGCGGGAGTAGCACAGATACGCAGTATTTT.

This chain joins TRBV27 and TRBJ1-5, with D possibly being TRBD1 (6 bases). Looked up from germline, CDR1 is MNHEY and CDR2 is SMNVEV (reference sequence). Deletions cut 5 bases from V and 4 bases from J, with 15 bases between. CDR3 length equals 15 residues. The CDR3 DNA is TGTGCCAGCAGTCTACAGGGTCGCCGGAATCAGCCCCAGCATTTT. Encoded protein: CASSLQGRRNQPQHF.

This clone was detected once. This chain links TRBV28 with TRBJ1-1, with D perhaps matching TRBD1 (5 bases). V lost 5 bases and J lost 1, with 11 bases in between. The germline V gene encodes CDR1 MDHEN and CDR2 SYDVKM. This CDR3 region has 14 residues. CDR3 protein: CASSPPGGNTEAFF. The CDR3 DNA reads TGTGCCAGCAGTCCACCGGGGGGGAACACTGAAGCTTTCTTT.

CDR3 amino acids: CASSLILAGSYEQYF. DNA for the CDR3: TGTGCCAGCAGTCTCATACTAGCGGGCTCTTACGAGCAGTACTTC. The V gene is TRBV28, the J gene TRBJ2-7; 9 positions agree with TRBD2. V shed 5 bases and J 4 bases; nucleotides not matched to a gene: 9. The CDR3 has 15 amino acids. From germline, CDR1 is MDHEN and CDR2 SYDVKM. The variable domain in full, completed from reference TRBV28 and TRBJ2-7, reads DVKVTQSSRYLVKRTGEKVFLECVQDMDHENMFWYRQDPGLGLRLIYFSYDVKMKEKGDIPEGYSVSREKKERFSLILESASTNQTSMYLCASSLILAGSYEQYFGPGTRLTVT.

The rearrangement uses TRBV5-1 and TRBJ2-2; TRBD1 aligns across 9 bases. V shed 3 bases and J 4 bases; nucleotides not matched to a gene: 7. The length of the CDR3 is 16 residues. Looked up from germline, CDR1 is SGHRS and CDR2 is YFSETQ. DNA of the CDR3: TGCGCCAGCAGCTCCGCCGGGACAGGGAGCACCGGGGAGCTGTTTTTT. Protein: CASSSAGTGSTGELFF.

This chain joins TRBV4-2 and TRBJ2-5; 8 bases are a match to TRBD2. The V and J ends lost 0 bases and 2 bases, in that order; junction bases with no gene match: 5. The V gene's germline CDR1 is LGHNA and CDR2 YNFKEQ. The CDR3 is 16 residues long. The CDR3: CASSQEDLAGQETQYF. DNA for the CDR3: TGTGCCAGCAGCCAAGAGGATTTAGCGGGACAAGAGACCCAGTACTTC.

The genes are TRBV7-6 and TRBJ1-1, with a possible D match to TRBD1 (6 bases). The V end was cut by 3 bases, the J end by 4 bases, with 12 bases between. Germline-derived CDR1 and CDR2 are SGHVS and FNYEAQ. This CDR3 comprises 14 residues. CDR3: CASSLGRGATEAFF. The CDR3 DNA follows: TGTGCCAGCAGCTTGGGGCGGGGGGCCACTGAAGCTTTCTTT.

The V call is TRBV9, the J call TRBJ2-6, with 8 bases identical to TRBD1. The CDR3 has 11 residues. CDR1 and CDR2 (germline): SGDLS, YYNGEE. Germline trimming cut 3 bases from V and 16 bases from J; bases unmatched to any gene: 3. The CDR3 sequence is CASSADRGLTF. The CDR3 DNA reads TGTGCCAGCAGCGCCGACAGGGGTCTGACTTTC.

The chain combines TRBV30 with TRBJ2-2; 7 positions match TRBD1. Germline V CDR1 and CDR2: GTSNPN, SVGIG (reference sequence). After removal of 3 bases from V and 0 bases from J, the junction contained 13 bases not matched to a gene. The length of the CDR3 is 18 residues. CDR3 coding DNA: TGTGCCTGGAGAGGGGACAGCTGGGCCTCCTCGAACACCGGGGAGCTGTTTTTT. Protein sequence: CAWRGDSWASSNTGELFF.

V is TRBV27 and J is TRBJ2-7; the match to TRBD2 covers 9 bases. The CDR3 totals 15 residues. Germline V gene sequence: CDR1 MNHEY, CDR2 SMNVEV (reference sequence). V was clipped by 1 base and J by 7 bases; unmatched bases: 8. For the CDR3, the DNA is TGTGCCAGCAGTTTATTAGTAGCGGGAGTTCTGGAGCAGTACTTC. As protein: CASSLLVAGVLEQYF.

V usage is TRBV7-9 and J usage is TRBJ2-3; 7 bases align to TRBD2. Germline CDR1 is SEHNR and CDR2 is FQNEAQ (reference sequence). V shed 7 bases and J 7 bases; nucleotides not matched to a gene: 11. The CDR3 has 14 residues. The CDR3 bases are TGTGCCAGCACCCCGGGACTACCCCCTTATACGCAGTATTTT. Translating gives CASTPGLPPYTQYF. The full variable domain, rest sourced from reference TRBV7-9 and TRBJ2-3, is DTGVSQNPRHKITKRGQNVTFRCDPISEHNRLYWYRQTLGQGPEFLTYFQNEAQLEKSRLLSDRFSAERPKGSFSTLEIQRTEQGDSAMYLCASTPGLPPYTQYFGPGTRLTVL.

This clone has just one count. A far larger clone differs by one base, so this is likely a read error. The chain combines TRBV6-5 with TRBJ2-3; 14 nucleotides align to TRBD2. This CDR3 is built from 15 residues. V was pared by 5 bases and J by 4 bases, with 2 bases of the junction left unmatched. Germline CDR1 is MNHEY and CDR2 is SVGAGI. CDR3 amino acids: CASSGTSGSPDTQYF. CDR3 nucleotides: TGTGCCAGCAGTGGGACTAGCGGGAGCCCAGATACGCAGTATTTT.

The CDR3 bases are TGTGCCACCAGCAGTACTGAGACAGGGTCTAGGGGTGGCTACACCTTC. It specifies CATSSTETGSRGGYTF. This chain uses TRBV15 with TRBJ1-2, with 7 bases identical to TRBD1. This CDR3 has 16 residues. Losses at the gene ends were 3 bases for V and 7 bases for J; bases not matched to a gene: 14. From germline, CDR1 is LNHNV and CDR2 YYDKDF (reference sequence).

The chain couples TRBV29-1 to TRBJ1-2, with 8 bases fitting TRBD1. CDR1 and CDR2 (germline): SQVTM, ANQGSEA. The CDR3 contains 13 residues. V was pared by 6 bases and J by 4 bases, with 7 bases of the junction left unmatched. CDR3 in amino acids: CSVGQGLFYGYTF. DNA of the CDR3: TGCAGCGTAGGACAGGGACTATTCTATGGCTACACCTTC.

This clone has just a few counts. This chain joins TRBV19 and TRBJ2-6; TRBD1 aligns across 8 bases. CDR1 is LNHDA and CDR2 is SQIVND in the germline V gene (reference sequence). The CDR3 runs to 16 residues. With V trimmed by 6 bases and J by 2 bases, 6 bases remained unmatched. The CDR3 protein is CASSPNRGTGANVLTF. As DNA, the CDR3 is TGTGCCAGTAGCCCGAACAGGGGGACTGGGGCCAACGTCCTGACTTTC.

This clone appeared a single time. V usage is TRBV29-1 and J usage is TRBJ2-3; D gene ambiguous. This CDR3 contains 15 residues. V lost 2 bases and J 1 base, leaving 13 bases between the germline ends. Germline CDR1 reads SQVTM; CDR2 reads ANQGSEA. The CDR3 nucleotides read TGCAGCGTTGAATGGTGGCAGGCCGGCACAGATACGCAGTATTTT. This encodes CSVEWWQAGTDTQYF.

The rearrangement uses TRBV15 and TRBJ2-1; 10 bases line up with TRBD2. The V gene end was trimmed by 2 bases and the J gene end by 5 bases; junction bases not matched to a gene: 3. Germline values: CDR1 LNHNV, CDR2 YYDKDF (reference sequence). The CDR3 loop spans 15 amino acids. Here the CDR3 reads CATSRRLAGNNEQFF. Written as DNA, the CDR3 is TGTGCCACCAGCAGAAGACTAGCGGGTAACAATGAGCAGTTCTTC.

CDR3 DNA sequence: TGTGCCAGCAGTGAGGCCAGCACTAGCGGGAGTACAGATACGCAGTATTTT. Translating it yields CASSEASTSGSTDTQYF. The rearrangement joins TRBV6-1 to TRBJ2-3; TRBD2 agrees at 11 bases. This CDR3 has 17 amino acids. Per the germline V gene, CDR1 is MNHNS and CDR2 is SASEGT. With V trimmed by 3 bases and J by 3 bases, 8 bases remained unmatched.

The V gene is TRBV28, the J gene TRBJ2-7, with D perhaps matching TRBD2 (6 bases). This CDR3 spans 13 amino acids. Germline V gene lookup returns CDR1 MDHEN and CDR2 SYDVKM. Trimming left V 8 bases short and J 7 bases short, with 18 bases between. CDR3: CASSGDPVWEQYF. The CDR3 nucleotides are TGTGCCAGCTCGGGGGACCCAGTTTGGGAGCAGTACTTC.

This clone showed up just once. The genes are TRBV5-4 and TRBJ2-2; 9 bases align to TRBD2. In germline, CDR1 is SGHNT, CDR2 YYREEE (reference sequence). The CDR3 length is 15 residues. V lost 4 bases and J lost 5; bases outside the gene matches: 6. The DNA of the CDR3 is TGTGCCAGCAGCAGGTGGACTAGCGTTACCGGGGAGCTGTTTTTT. It codes for CASSRWTSVTGELFF.